These 26 T cell receptor beta chains were all obtained from the same sample, sequenced in a study of cytomegalovirus exposure and HLA in healthy donors. Vbeta (60) and Jbeta (13) primers were used in the PCR. Here immunoSEQ multiplex PCR was the method, and the copy in TCRdb shows in-frame clones only, minus some. The sample shows some 100,000 clones, approximately 72% of them seen only once. Sequencing was performed on PBMCs. These receptors all come from a woman in her 70s in good health and CMV-seropositive.

The J gene is TRBJ1-4, the V gene TRBV4-1; D gene uncertain. V gave up 2 bases and J gave up 5 bases, with 12 bases separating them. The CDR3 contains 15 residues. The germline gives CDR1 MGHRA, CDR2 YSYEKL. CDR3 sequence (DNA): TGCGCCAGCAGCCAATCGGGAACAGCGAATGAAAAACTGTTTTTT. Translating it yields CASSQSGTANEKLFF.

The chain couples TRBV7-8 to TRBJ2-2; TRBD1 matches at 8 bases. Germline values: CDR1 SGHVS, CDR2 FQNEAQ. The CDR3 loop spans 17 amino acids. Trimming took 5 bases from V and 6 from J; bases not matched to a gene: 14. DNA of the CDR3: TGTGCCAGCAGCCGCCAAAGCAGGGGGCAGGCGGCCGGGGAGCTGTTTTTT. Protein sequence: CASSRQSRGQAAGELFF.

The V gene is TRBV5-1, the J gene TRBJ2-3; tentative D call: TRBD1 (5 bases). Trimming took off 0 bases at V and 2 bases at J, with 10 bases between the two ends. This CDR3 has 15 residues. Germline V gene lookup returns CDR1 SGHRS and CDR2 YFSETQ. CDR3 nucleotide sequence: TGCGCCAGCAGCTTGGCAGGGTATCCCACAGATACGCAGTATTTT. Amino acid sequence: CASSLAGYPTDTQYF.

V usage is TRBV6-4 and J usage is TRBJ1-4; TRBD1 is a possible D gene (6 bases). This CDR3 is 16 amino acids long. The V and J ends lost 6 bases and 2 bases respectively, with 16 bases between them. The germline V gene encodes CDR1 MRHNA and CDR2 SNTAGT. The CDR3 is CASSRTGGLTNEKLFF. CDR3 in DNA: TGTGCCAGCAGCCGGACCGGGGGGCTGACTAATGAAAAACTGTTTTTT.

The CDR3 DNA follows: TGTGCCAGTAGTATCCGGACAGGGGTCTATGGCTACACCTTC. Its translation is CASSIRTGVYGYTF. The V and J genes are TRBV19 and TRBJ1-2; 9 nucleotides align to TRBD1. The CDR3 contains 14 residues. The germline V gene encodes CDR1 LNHDA and CDR2 SQIVND (reference sequence). After removal of 3 bases from V and 4 bases from J, the junction contained 3 bases not matched to a gene.

For the CDR3, the DNA is TGTGCCAGCATCCAGACAGGCCTGAACACTGAAGCTTTCTTT. It specifies CASIQTGLNTEAFF. The V gene is TRBV7-9, the J gene TRBJ1-1; D perhaps matches TRBD1 (6 bases). The ends were cut back, 7 bases at V and 0 bases at J, with 12 bases in the middle. There are 14 residues in the CDR3. The V gene's germline CDR1 is SEHNR and CDR2 FQNEAQ (reference sequence).

The CDR3 protein is CASSKKGYNGYTF. In nucleotides, the CDR3 is TGTGCCAGTAGTAAAAAGGGGTATAATGGCTACACCTTC. V usage is TRBV19 and J usage is TRBJ1-2; maybe TRBD1 (5 bases). The CDR3 extends over 13 amino acids. With 4 bases removed from V and 6 bases from J, the gap between germline ends came to 12 bases. Germline V gene sequence: CDR1 LNHDA, CDR2 SQIVND (reference sequence).

The chain has TRBV7-2 and TRBJ2-7, with 7 bases matching TRBD2. This CDR3 is 15 amino acids long. J lost 5 bases, V lost 5 bases, and 12 bases had no gene match. The V gene's germline CDR1 is SGHTA and CDR2 FQGNSA. The CDR3: CASSLERERVHEQYF. The CDR3 coding sequence is TGTGCCAGCAGCCTCGAGCGGGAACGTGTCCACGAGCAGTACTTC.

The V gene is TRBV5-1, the J gene TRBJ2-7; D may be TRBD2 (6 bases). CDR3 length: 14 amino acids. V lost 2 bases and J 2 bases, leaving 11 bases between the germline ends. Germline V gene sequence: CDR1 SGHRS, CDR2 YFSETQ. For the CDR3, the DNA is TGCGCCAGCAGCTTTGGGGGGACCCCCTACGAGCAGTACTTC. This sequence encodes CASSFGGTPYEQYF.

This clone was counted only a few times. The rearrangement uses TRBV5-4 and TRBJ2-5; a possible D gene is TRBD1 (5 bases). From germline, CDR1 is SGHNT and CDR2 YYREEE (reference sequence). The CDR3 contains 15 residues. V dropped 0 bases and J dropped 5 bases, with 14 bases sitting between them. The CDR3, as DNA: TGTGCCAGCAGCTTGGGTATCGCAGGGCAGGAGACCCAGTACTTC. Protein product: CASSLGIAGQETQYF.

This chain connects TRBV5-1 to TRBJ2-5, with 11 nucleotides matching TRBD2. The junction had 11 bases not matched to a gene; V was cut back by 3 bases and J by 7 bases. There are 16 residues in the CDR3. The V gene's germline CDR1 is SGHRS and CDR2 YFSETQ. The DNA of the CDR3 is TGCGCCAGCAGCTCTTCTAGCGGGGGGCCCTCTGGGACCCAGTACTTC. Its translation is CASSSSSGGPSGTQYF.

This clone was observed a few times. This chain connects TRBV5-5 to TRBJ2-5, with 7 bases matching TRBD1. Germline lookup yields CDR1 SGHKS and CDR2 YYEKEE (reference sequence). J was trimmed by 2 bases and V by 5 bases; bases with no gene match: 6. The CDR3 spans 14 residues. The CDR3 DNA sequence: TGTGCCAGCAGTGCCGGGACAGAACAAGAGACCCAGTACTTC. This encodes CASSAGTEQETQYF.

The chain is built from TRBV30 and TRBJ2-7; TRBD2 matches 8 bases. Germline V gene sequence: CDR1 GTSNPN, CDR2 SVGIG (reference sequence). The CDR3 contains 13 residues. Losses at the gene ends were 7 bases for V and 4 bases for J; bases not matched to a gene: 9. The CDR3 DNA is TGTGCCTACAAGAGCGGGAGCAGTTACGAGCAGTACTTC. Protein sequence: CAYKSGSSYEQYF.

The chain combines TRBV6-5 with TRBJ2-7, with 8 bases lining up with TRBD1. Looked up from germline, CDR1 is MNHEY and CDR2 is SVGAGI. The CDR3 runs to 15 residues. V trimming: 6 bases; J trimming: 2 bases; junction bases outside the gene matches: 9. This CDR3 reads CASSRTGNDPYEQYF. CDR3 in DNA: TGTGCCAGCAGCCGGACAGGGAACGACCCCTACGAGCAGTACTTC.

This chain links TRBV19 with TRBJ2-1; D remains ambiguous. V lost 2 bases and J lost 3, with 14 bases in between. The CDR3 contains 16 residues. Germline CDR1 and CDR2: LNHDA and SQIVND (reference sequence). CDR3 nucleotide sequence: TGTGCCAGTAGTATATCCAACGTACCCAGCTACAATGAGCAGTTCTTC. This codes for CASSISNVPSYNEQFF. Full variable domain (missing parts from reference TRBV19 and TRBJ2-1): DGGITQSPKYLFRKEGQNVTLSCEQNLNHDAMYWYRQDPGQGLRLIYYSQIVNDFQKGDIAEGYSVSREKKESFPLTVTSAQKNPTAFYLCASSISNVPSYNEQFFGPGTRLTVL.

The chain employs TRBV7-9 and TRBJ1-6, with a weak D call TRBD1 (6 bases). The CDR3 contains 13 residues. V lost 4 bases, J lost 18 bases, and 19 bases lay in between. CDR1 SEHNR and CDR2 FQNEAQ come from the germline V gene (reference sequence). The CDR3: CASSSPGQSVAHF. CDR3 DNA: TGTGCCAGCAGCTCCCCGGGACAATCGGTGGCCCACTTT.

CDR3 DNA: TGCAGCGTTGTGCCGGACAGAAGCTATGGCTACACCTTC. As protein: CSVVPDRSYGYTF. V and J are TRBV29-1 and TRBJ1-2, with D possibly matching TRBD1 (6 bases). Per germline, CDR1 SQVTM and CDR2 ANQGSEA. V was shortened by 4 bases and J by 4 bases, with 13 bases between the two germline ends. The CDR3 is 13 amino acids.

This chain uses TRBV6-5 with TRBJ2-5, with a weak D call TRBD2 (7 bases). V lost 2 bases and J 5 bases, leaving 12 bases between the germline ends. The CDR3 has 14 amino acids. CDR1 MNHEY and CDR2 SVGAGI come from the germline V gene. CDR3 sequence (DNA): TGTGCCAGCAGTTACGCGGGGGCCCGGGAGACCCAGTACTTC. Amino acids: CASSYAGARETQYF.

This clone was seen a few times. The chain joins TRBV10-1 to TRBJ2-7; TRBD1 aligns across 7 bases. Germline trimming cut 3 bases from V and 2 bases from J; bases unmatched to any gene: 13. Germline CDR1 WNHNN, CDR2 SYGVQD (reference sequence). This CDR3 has 17 residues. The CDR3 DNA is TGCGCCAGCAGTGAACCGATCGGGGACAGAAAAGCCTACGAGCAGTACTTC. Its protein product is CASSEPIGDRKAYEQYF.

V and J are TRBV13 and TRBJ2-3, with 7 bases fitting TRBD2. This CDR3 region has 15 residues. The V segment lost 5 bases and the J segment 1 base; nucleotides outside the gene matches: 6. CDR1 is PRHDT and CDR2 is FYEKMQ in the germline V gene (reference sequence). CDR3 sequence (DNA): TGTGCCAGCAGCCTCACTAGCGTGCGCACAGATACGCAGTATTTT. It translates to CASSLTSVRTDTQYF.

The chain has TRBV10-3 and TRBJ2-7; TRBD1 matches 11 bases. The CDR3 is 15 residues long. V lost 1 base, J lost 7 bases, and 6 bases stayed unmatched. CDR1 is ENHRY and CDR2 is SYGVKD in the germline V gene. DNA for the CDR3: TGTGCCATCAGTGAGTTCGGACAGGGGGCCTTGGAGCAGTACTTC. The encoded protein is CAISEFGQGALEQYF.

V gene TRBV6-1 combines with J gene TRBJ2-1, with a possible D match to TRBD2 (5 bases). Per germline, CDR1 MNHNS and CDR2 SASEGT. Trimming pared 2 bases from V and 0 bases from J, leaving 11 bases between. The CDR3 loop spans 16 amino acids. The CDR3 nucleotides are TGTGCCAGCAGTGAATTCCACGCGGGCTCCTACAATGAGCAGTTCTTC. Its translation: CASSEFHAGSYNEQFF.

This clone showed up just a few times. V gene TRBV19 combines with J gene TRBJ1-1; D gene uncertain. Trimming took 3 bases from V and 0 from J, leaving 5 bases between them. The CDR3 has 13 residues. CDR1 is LNHDA, CDR2 SQIVND, per germline (reference sequence). CDR3 protein: CASSIEMNTEAFF. CDR3 DNA: TGTGCCAGTAGTATCGAGATGAACACTGAAGCTTTCTTT.

Notes on this clone: The junction departs from the called germline gene at one end, perhaps through a read error. V usage is TRBV28 and J usage is TRBJ2-7; 12 bases map to TRBD1. Per the germline V gene, CDR1 is MDHEN and CDR2 is SYDVKM. The CDR3 has 12 amino acids. CDR3 DNA sequence: TGTGCCAGCAGTTTAGGGACAGGGGGCGCGTCTTTC. It specifies CASSLGTGGASF.

The chain uses TRBV13 and TRBJ2-7; tentatively, D is TRBD2 (6 bases). The CDR3 sequence is 13 residues long. The germline V and J ends were trimmed by 5 bases and 3 bases, with 11 bases remaining between them. Germline V CDR1 and CDR2: PRHDT, FYEKMQ (reference sequence). CDR3 region: CASSPRTIYEQYF. In DNA form, the CDR3 reads TGTGCCAGCAGCCCACGGACTATCTACGAGCAGTACTTC.

In its sample, this clone was seen once. The rearrangement links TRBV11-2 to TRBJ1-1, with D perhaps matching TRBD1 (5 bases). Germline V lookup: CDR1 SGHAT, CDR2 FQNNGV. The CDR3 is made up of 13 amino acids. Trimming pared 2 bases from V and 6 bases from J, leaving 10 bases between. The CDR3 region has the DNA TGTGCCAGCAGCTTATACACGGGGGCTGAAGCTTTCTTT. Translated: CASSLYTGAEAFF.